This TCR beta chain was obtained from a study of blood T cell repertoires in COVID-19. About the study: The analysed material was cDNA or gDNA that came from T cells, B-cell-depleted T cells, or PBMCs.

Deletions cut 1 base from V and 10 bases from J, with 11 bases between. The CDR3 covers 13 residues. CDR1 is SGHTA and CDR2 is FQGNSA in the germline V gene. Original analysis: Counts of nucleated cells, estimated from reference gene primer amplification, were obtained. Data came from immunoSEQ multiplex PCR; TCRdb stores just in-frame clones and leaves some out. That table furnishes V, J and clone size, whereas the DNA furnished D and trimming. Of under 200,000 clones listed, around 85% were seen once; the top ten hold about 1.2%. This clonotype was obtained from a man in his 60s who had recovered from COVID-19. The sequencing sample was made of peripheral blood. V usage is TRBV7-2 and J usage is TRBJ1-5, with D unresolved. The CDR3 reads CASSLGLFTPQHF. The CDR3, as DNA: TGTGCCAGCAGCTTAGGCCTCTTTACTCCCCAGCATTTT.